Ten or more counts support the clone carrying this T cell receptor (beta chain). This entry is derived from a study of T-cell reconstitution after alpha-beta-depleted transplantation in children. The TCRbeta library was prepared with unique molecular identifiers. Using its own MiXCR run on the PCR reads, TCRdb lists one record per CDR3 protein. The sample records 90,000 to 150,000 distinct CDR3 sequences, 23% being singletons. Germline-derived CDR1 and CDR2 are LGHNA and YSLEER. Trimming at V came to 3 bases and at J to 3 bases, leaving 11 bases not matched to a gene. The CDR3 totals 18 residues. The source was PBMCs, mostly from graft donor cells, collected 180 days after TCRalphabeta/CD19-depleted stem cell transplant. The receptor comes from a male patient aged 2 to 9 who had a stem cell transplant for chronic granulomatous disease, so the T cells may come from the graft donor. The V call is TRBV4-3, the J call TRBJ2-2, with 9 bases aligning to TRBD2. DNA for the CDR3: TGCGCCAGCAGCCATGGGGTTAGCGGGGGATTCGACACCGGGGAGCTGTTTTTT. Protein: CASSHGVSGGFDTGELFF.